This passage covers 22 T cell receptor beta chains from one sample sequenced in a study of T cells in Graves' hyperthyroidism and ophthalmopathy. TCR beta CDR3 regions were amplified from RNA. The TCR CDR3 was amplified in a first-round RT-PCR using the HTBI primer set. MiXCR was run by TCRdb on the multiplex PCR reads, yielding one entry per CDR3 protein. The sample contains fewer than 800,000 distinct CDR3 sequences, about 17% of which appear only once. Sequencing input: blood. The receptors were gathered from a man aged 18-30 years with Graves' hyperthyroidism.

This clonotype has at least ten counts. This chain links TRBV7-2 with TRBJ2-3; possibly TRBD1 or TRBD2 for D (5 bases each). The CDR3 loop spans 17 amino acids. In germline, CDR1 is SGHTA, CDR2 FQGNSA. V was shortened by 5 bases and J by 1 base, with 19 bases between the two germline ends. Here the CDR3 reads CASSPSMGDQGTDTQYF. CDR3 DNA sequence: TGTGCCAGCAGCCCCTCCATGGGGGACCAGGGCACAGATACGCAGTATTTT.

This clonotype came up a few times. J is TRBJ2-2 and V is TRBV29-1; TRBD2 might be the D (6 bases). This CDR3 has 13 residues. Looked up from germline, CDR1 is SQVTM and CDR2 is ANQGSEA. V was trimmed by 0 bases and J by 6 bases, leaving 8 bases between them. CDR3 nucleotide sequence: TGCAGCGTTGAAGATCCGGGGGCCGGGGAGCTGTTTTTT. Protein sequence: CSVEDPGAGELFF.

This chain joins TRBV12-3 or TRBV12-4 and TRBJ2-1; D gene unclear. Deletions cut 2 bases from V and 7 bases from J, with 12 bases between. The CDR3 is 14 amino acids. The CDR3 loop is CASSLSGLRNEQFF. CDR3 bases: TGTGCCAGCAGTTTAAGTGGGCTTAGGAATGAGCAGTTCTTC.

V is TRBV19 and J is TRBJ2-6, with 9 nucleotides matching TRBD1. The CDR3 loop spans 17 amino acids. Germline CDR1 is LNHDA and CDR2 is SQIVND (reference sequence). Trimming took 7 bases from V and 2 from J; bases not matched to a gene: 9. The CDR3 region is CASNPGTGRAGANVLTF. The CDR3 bases are TGTGCCAGTAATCCCGGGACAGGGAGAGCTGGGGCCAACGTCCTGACTTTC.

This clonotype was recorded at least ten times. The chain links TRBV11-2 to TRBJ2-5, with D perhaps TRBD2 (5 bases). CDR3 length equals 15 residues. Germline lookup yields CDR1 SGHAT and CDR2 FQNNGV. V was shortened by 1 base and J by 4 bases, with 13 bases between the two germline ends. The CDR3 DNA sequence: TGTGCCAGCAGCTTAGTCCGAGGGCTGGGAGAGACCCAGTACTTC. Protein product: CASSLVRGLGETQYF. The whole variable domain, filled in from reference TRBV11-2 and TRBJ2-5, reads EAGVAQSPRYKIIEKRQSVAFWCNPISGHATLYWYQQILGQGPKLLIQFQNNGVVDDSQLPKDRFSAERLKGVDSTLKIQPAKLEDSAVYLCASSLVRGLGETQYFGPGTRLLVL.

This clonotype occurred once. The J gene is TRBJ1-1, the V gene TRBV20-1, with TRBD1 matching 8 bases. The CDR3 has 15 amino acids. Germline V CDR1 and CDR2: DFQATT, SNEGSKA (reference sequence). J lost 2 bases, V lost 2 bases, and 7 bases had no gene match. DNA of the CDR3: TGCAGTGCTAGACGGGCAGGGGGCCTTAACACTGAAGCTTTCTTT. Amino acid sequence: CSARRAGGLNTEAFF.

The sample holds a few counts of this clonotype. The rearrangement links TRBV20-1 to TRBJ1-6; D gene uncertain. V was pared by 5 bases and J by 17 bases, with 22 bases between. From germline, CDR1 is DFQATT and CDR2 SNEGSKA (reference sequence). The CDR3 covers 13 residues. In DNA, the CDR3 is TGCAGTGCTTATGATATGGGGTCTCCCGAGGTCCACTTT. It is translated as CSAYDMGSPEVHF.

This clonotype came up many times. V and J are TRBV3-1 and TRBJ2-3; 7 bases match TRBD2. The CDR3 runs 14 residues. Germline CDR1 is LGHDT and CDR2 is YNNKEL (reference sequence). V lost 5 bases to trimming and J lost 3 bases; unmatched junction nucleotides: 5. For the CDR3, the DNA is TGTGCCAGCAGCAACGACGGGAGGACAGATACGCAGTATTTT. Amino acid sequence: CASSNDGRTDTQYF.

This chain links TRBV20-1 with TRBJ1-3, with TRBD1 as a possible D gene (5 bases). The CDR3 runs 13 residues. Trimming shortened V by 6 bases and J by 0 bases, and 9 bases separated the two germline ends. The germline V gene has CDR1 DFQATT and CDR2 SNEGSKA (reference sequence). Here the CDR3 reads CSAEGHSGNTIYF. Written as DNA, the CDR3 is TGCAGTGCCGAGGGGCACTCTGGAAACACCATATATTTT.

Written as DNA, the CDR3 is TGTGCCAGCAGCTTCAGCTCGACTAGCGGGGGCGTCGGGGAGCTGTTTTTT. The encoded protein is CASSFSSTSGGVGELFF. The chain has TRBV7-8 and TRBJ2-2; 12 bases agree with TRBD2. The CDR3 runs to 17 residues. J was trimmed by 7 bases and V by 3 bases; bases with no gene match: 9. The V gene's germline CDR1 is SGHVS and CDR2 FQNEAQ.

The chain carries TRBV11-2 and TRBJ2-7; TRBD1 matches at 7 bases. J gave up 7 bases and V 4 bases, and 25 bases lay outside the gene matches. Germline V gene lookup returns CDR1 SGHAT and CDR2 FQNNGV. This CDR3 has 19 amino acids. The CDR3: CASSSRSGGSWVALGEQYF. DNA of the CDR3: TGTGCCAGCAGCTCCCGCTCAGGGGGAAGTTGGGTGGCGCTGGGAGAGCAGTACTTC.

This clonotype has a count of ten or more. The V gene is TRBV7-2, the J gene TRBJ2-5, with D possibly matching TRBD1 (6 bases). V lost 5 bases and J 5 bases, leaving 15 bases between the germline ends. The CDR3 is 14 residues long. Germline CDR1 SGHTA, CDR2 FQGNSA. The CDR3 DNA reads TGTGCCAGCAGCACATCGTCAGGGGTGGAGACCCAGTACTTC. Amino acids: CASSTSSGVETQYF.

This clonotype came up many times. CDR3 nucleotide sequence: TGTGCCAGCAGTTACCTCCCCGCCGGCACAGATACGCAGTATTTT. Amino acid sequence: CASSYLPAGTDTQYF. The J gene is TRBJ2-3, the V gene TRBV6-5; D remains unclear. Trimming removed 2 bases from V and 1 base from J, with 10 bases in between. CDR1 and CDR2 (germline): MNHEY, SVGAGI. The CDR3 consists of 15 residues.

This clonotype was seen a few times. The chain carries TRBV6-1 and TRBJ2-2; TRBD1 matches at 7 bases. Germline-derived CDR1 and CDR2 are MNHNS and SASEGT. The CDR3 runs to 15 residues. V trimming: 5 bases; J trimming: 3 bases; junction bases outside the gene matches: 6. The CDR3 is CASSRAGGHTGELFF. In DNA, the CDR3 is TGTGCCAGCAGTCGGGCAGGGGGACACACCGGGGAGCTGTTTTTT.

This clonotype was detected ten times or more. The rearrangement joins TRBV20-1 to TRBJ2-7, with 11 bases that match TRBD2. The J segment lost 6 bases and the V segment lost 0 bases, leaving 7 bases of the junction unmatched. Germline CDR1 and CDR2: DFQATT and SNEGSKA (reference sequence). This CDR3 spans 15 amino acids. The CDR3 sequence: CSARDVGLAGGEQYF. DNA of the CDR3: TGCAGTGCTAGAGATGTCGGCCTAGCGGGAGGCGAGCAGTACTTC.

V gene TRBV10-3 combines with J gene TRBJ2-3; D gene uncertain. Germline CDR1 is ENHRY and CDR2 is SYGVKD. CDR3 length: 12 residues. With 5 bases removed from V and 2 bases from J, the gap between germline ends came to 5 bases. DNA of the CDR3: TGTGCCATCAGTCCGGACACAGATACGCAGTATTTT. It yields the protein CAISPDTDTQYF.

A word on this clonotype: A read error may produce the germline difference seen at one junction end. CDR3 region: CASSQDLDEQFF. The CDR3 region has the DNA TGTGCCAGCAGCCAAGATTTAGACGAGCAGTTCTTC. This chain links TRBV4-1 with TRBJ2-1; the D is unclear. CDR1 is MGHRA, CDR2 YSYEKL, per germline. This CDR3 has 12 residues.

This chain connects TRBV6-2 or TRBV6-3 to TRBJ2-7; TRBD1 agrees at 9 bases. The CDR3 loop spans 15 amino acids. J lost 7 bases, V lost 5 bases, and 12 bases had no gene match. The germline V gene encodes CDR1 MNHEY and CDR2 SVGEGT. The CDR3 coding sequence is TGTGCCAGCAGTCTAACCGGGACAGGGTGGGGGGAGCAGTACTTC. This codes for CASSLTGTGWGEQYF.

V and J are TRBV27 and TRBJ1-4; unclear D gene. The CDR3 extends over 15 amino acids. V lost 2 bases and J lost 5, with 12 bases in between. Germline V CDR1 and CDR2: MNHEY, SMNVEV (reference sequence). The CDR3 protein is CASSLNGEVNEKLFF. The CDR3, as DNA: TGTGCCAGCAGTTTAAACGGGGAGGTCAATGAAAAACTGTTTTTT.

This clonotype was seen repeatedly, ten times or more. The chain employs TRBV30 and TRBJ2-6, with D hard to call. The V end was cut by 0 bases, the J end by 0 bases, with 6 bases between. Germline assignment: CDR1 GTSNPN and CDR2 SVGIG (reference sequence). CDR3 size: 15 residues. Here the CDR3 DNA reads TGTGCCTGGAGTGTACTGGGCTCTGGGGCCAACGTCCTGACTTTC. This encodes CAWSVLGSGANVLTF. The whole variable domain, filled in from reference TRBV30 and TRBJ2-6, reads SQTIHQWPATLVQPVGSPLSLECTVEGTSNPNLYWYRQAAGRGLQLLFYSVGIGQISSEVPQNLSASRPQDRQFILSSKKLLLSDSGFYLCAWSVLGSGANVLTFGAGSRLTVL.

This clonotype came up a few times. The chain uses TRBV20-1 and TRBJ2-4; unclear D gene. The CDR3 extends over 11 amino acids. Trimming removed 3 bases at V and 7 bases at J, with 7 bases between. The V gene's germline CDR1 is DFQATT and CDR2 SNEGSKA (reference sequence). As DNA, the CDR3 is TGCAGTGCTAGCGTCAGGAACATTCAGTACTTC. As protein: CSASVRNIQYF.

This clonotype was picked up many times. The chain combines TRBV27 with TRBJ2-3, with a possible D match to TRBD2 (5 bases). The V gene's germline CDR1 is MNHEY and CDR2 SMNVEV (reference sequence). The CDR3 runs 14 residues. V lost 0 bases, J lost 3 bases, and 7 bases lay in between. The CDR3 reads CASSLSSDTDTQYF. The CDR3 nucleotides read TGTGCCAGCAGTTTATCTAGCGATACAGATACGCAGTATTTT.